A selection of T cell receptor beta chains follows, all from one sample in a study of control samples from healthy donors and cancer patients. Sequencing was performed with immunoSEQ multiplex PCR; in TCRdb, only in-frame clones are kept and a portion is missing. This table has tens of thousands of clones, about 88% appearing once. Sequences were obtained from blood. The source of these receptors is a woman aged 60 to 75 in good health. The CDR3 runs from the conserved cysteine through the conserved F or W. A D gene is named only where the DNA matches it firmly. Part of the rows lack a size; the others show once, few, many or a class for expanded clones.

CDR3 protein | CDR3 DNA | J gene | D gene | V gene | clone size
CASSFGGGSGEQYF | TGTGCCAGCAGTTTCGGGGGAGGGTCCGGCGAGCAGTACTTC | TRBJ2-7 | TRBD2 | TRBV6-2/TRBV6-3 | -
CASSSGLAAGELFF | TGTGCCAGCAGCTCGGGACTAGCCGCCGGGGAGCTGTTTTTT | TRBJ2-2 | TRBD2 | TRBV6-5 | -
CASAWTGAVGTQYF | TGTGCCAGCGCGTGGACAGGGGCCGTAGGTACGCAGTATTTT | TRBJ2-3 | TRBD1 | TRBV14 | -
CASITGWSDTQYF | TGTGCCAGCATTACAGGGTGGTCAGATACGCAGTATTTT | TRBJ2-3 | - | TRBV2 | few
CASSLDQYGTQYF | TGTGCCAGCAGCTTAGATCAGTATGGGACCCAGTACTTC | TRBJ2-5 | - | TRBV11-2 | -
CASSRRHRGNYGYTF | TGTGCCAGCAGCCGACGACATAGGGGGAACTATGGCTACACCTTC | TRBJ1-2 | - | TRBV11-2 | -
CASSLWRARNSPLHF | TGTGCCAGCAGTTTATGGAGAGCGCGGAATTCACCCCTCCACTTT | TRBJ1-6 | - | TRBV27 | -
CASSPKAGGSGYTF | TGCGCCAGCAGTCCTAAGGCAGGGGGATCTGGCTACACCTTC | TRBJ1-2 | TRBD1 | TRBV5-1 | -
CASSSNETGRRNQPQHF | TGTGCCAGCAGCTCTAATGAGACAGGGCGTCGCAATCAGCCCCAGCATTTT | TRBJ1-5 | TRBD1 | TRBV5-4 | -
CASSRNTQGMETQYF | TGTGCCAGCAGCCGCAACACACAGGGGATGGAGACCCAGTACTTC | TRBJ2-5 | TRBD1 | TRBV3-1/TRBV3-2 | -
CASSLGLVNEKLFF | TGTGCCAGCAGCTTGGGACTGGTAAATGAAAAACTGTTTTTT | TRBJ1-4 | - | TRBV5-6 | -
CASSSGQGVYEQYF | TGTGCCAGCAGTTCGGGACAGGGTGTATACGAGCAGTACTTC | TRBJ2-7 | TRBD1 | TRBV6-6 | -
CASSPSGSTSGLYNEQFF | TGTGCCAGCAGCCCATCCGGGTCGACTAGCGGGCTTTACAATGAGCAGTTCTTC | TRBJ2-1 | TRBD2 | TRBV4-2 | -
CASSDRWNYGYTF | TGTGCCAGCAGTGATCGATGGAACTATGGCTACACCTTC | TRBJ1-2 | - | TRBV6-1 | -
CASSRGQGRFEAFF | TGTGCCAGCAGCCGCGGACAGGGTCGGTTTGAAGCTTTCTTT | TRBJ1-1 | TRBD1 | TRBV7-8 | -
CASSEEGTNQPQHF | TGTGCCAGCAGTGAGGAGGGGACCAATCAGCCCCAGCATTTT | TRBJ1-5 | - | TRBV6-4 | medium-sized
CASSQDLGGQETQYF | TGCGCCAGCAGCCAAGATTTGGGCGGCCAAGAGACCCAGTACTTC | TRBJ2-5 | - | TRBV4-3 | -
CASSGTSGDEQFF | TGTGCCAGCAGCGGGACTAGTGGCGATGAGCAGTTCTTC | TRBJ2-1 | TRBD2 | TRBV11-3 | -
CASSQSDNYGYTF | TGCGCCAGCAGCCAGAGTGATAACTATGGCTACACCTTC | TRBJ1-2 | - | TRBV4-1 | -
CASSTGLAESDTQYF | TGTGCCAGCAGCACGGGACTAGCGGAGTCAGATACGCAGTATTTT | TRBJ2-3 | TRBD2 | TRBV7-3 | -
CAISREPGTVNSPLHF | TGTGCCATCAGTAGAGAACCCGGGACAGTTAATTCACCCCTCCACTTT | TRBJ1-6 | TRBD1 | TRBV10-3 | -